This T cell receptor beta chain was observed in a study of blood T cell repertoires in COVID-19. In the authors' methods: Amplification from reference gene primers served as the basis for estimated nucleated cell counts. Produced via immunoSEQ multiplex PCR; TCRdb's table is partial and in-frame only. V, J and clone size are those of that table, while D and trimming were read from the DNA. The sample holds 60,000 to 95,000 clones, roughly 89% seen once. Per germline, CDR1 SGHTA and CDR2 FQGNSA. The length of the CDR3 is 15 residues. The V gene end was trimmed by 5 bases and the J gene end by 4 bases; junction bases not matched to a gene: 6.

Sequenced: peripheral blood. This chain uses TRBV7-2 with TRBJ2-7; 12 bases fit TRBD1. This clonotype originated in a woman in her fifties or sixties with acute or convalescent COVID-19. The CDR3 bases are TGTGCCAGCAGCACGGGACAGGGGGCTTTATACGAGCAGTACTTC. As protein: CASSTGQGALYEQYF.